What follows are 30 T cell receptor beta chains derived from one specimen sequenced in a study of Graves' ophthalmopathy and Graves' hyperthyroidism. RNA transcripts provided the template for amplifying TCR beta CDR3 regions. Scientists carried out first-round RT-PCR using HTBI primers and then a second-round multiplex PCR. TCRdb re-called the multiplex PCR reads with MiXCR, one entry per CDR3 protein. Found here are roughly 610,000 distinct CDR3 sequences, about a fifth of them singletons; the top ten hold around 6.9%. The sequenced material came from peripheral blood. The receptors originated from a woman aged 18-29 years with stable Graves' hyperthyroidism. Some clones in this sample may be carry-over from other donors' samples.

This clonotype has ten or more counts. The chain couples TRBV2 to TRBJ1-1; 7 bases match TRBD1. The CDR3 sequence is 15 residues long. Germline CDR1 is SNHLY and CDR2 is FYNNEI. V shed 2 bases and J 7 bases; nucleotides not matched to a gene: 10. CDR3: CASSETRGAKYEAFF. CDR3 bases: TGTGCCAGCAGTGAAACCAGGGGGGCTAAATATGAAGCTTTCTTT.

This clonotype showed up many times. The V gene is TRBV5-1, the J gene TRBJ2-7; TRBD1 matches 7 bases. V lost 3 bases to trimming and J lost 0 bases; unmatched junction nucleotides: 3. Germline lookup yields CDR1 SGHRS and CDR2 YFSETQ. The CDR3 spans 14 residues. The CDR3 DNA reads TGCGCCAGCAGCTCGGACAGGCTCTCCTACGAGCAGTACTTC. Encoded protein: CASSSDRLSYEQYF.

This clonotype was seen repeatedly, ten times or more. This chain joins TRBV30 and TRBJ1-1, with 7 bases that match TRBD1. Germline V lookup: CDR1 GTSNPN, CDR2 SVGIG (reference sequence). After removal of 3 bases from V and 5 bases from J, the junction contained 9 bases not matched to a gene. The CDR3 loop spans 14 amino acids. The CDR3 DNA reads TGTGCCTGGAGGATGAGGGCAGGGGGGACTGAAGCTTTCTTT. Translated, it gives CAWRMRAGGTEAFF.

The gene calls are TRBV3-1 and TRBJ1-3, with D unresolved. The CDR3 runs to 15 residues. Germline lookup yields CDR1 LGHDT and CDR2 YNNKEL (reference sequence). Trimming took off 2 bases at V and 0 bases at J, with 8 bases between the two ends. The CDR3 sequence: CASSQRSGSGNTIYF. The CDR3 coding sequence is TGTGCCAGCAGCCAAAGAAGTGGCTCTGGAAACACCATATATTTT. The full variable domain, with the rest looked up from reference TRBV3-1 and TRBJ1-3, is DTAVSQTPKYLVTQMGNDKSIKCEQNLGHDTMYWYKQDSKKFLKIMFSYNNKELIINETVPNRFSPKSPDKAHLNLHINSLELGDSAVYFCASSQRSGSGNTIYFGEGSWLTVV.

In this sample, this clonotype turned up many times. The chain couples TRBV6-2 or TRBV6-3 to TRBJ2-7, with D unresolved. Germline loops: CDR1 MNHEY, CDR2 SVGEGT. This CDR3 comprises 14 residues. Trimming took off 6 bases at V and 0 bases at J, with 12 bases between the two ends. DNA of the CDR3: TGTGCCAGCAGCTTAGTAGCCTACTCCTACGAGCAGTACTTC. Encoded protein: CASSLVAYSYEQYF.

This clonotype was seen many times. The chain combines TRBV20-1 with TRBJ2-5, with 9 positions matching TRBD2. This CDR3 region has 13 residues. CDR1 is DFQATT, CDR2 SNEGSKA, per germline (reference sequence). The V gene end was trimmed by 2 bases and the J gene end by 5 bases; junction bases not matched to a gene: 3. The CDR3 nucleotides read TGCAGTGCTAGACTAGCGGGAATGGAGACCCAGTACTTC. Translation: CSARLAGMETQYF.

At least ten counts were recorded for this clonotype. The chain recombines TRBV4-2 with TRBJ2-5; D uncertain. The CDR3 is 14 amino acids. Looked up from germline, CDR1 is LGHNA and CDR2 is YNFKEQ. Trimming shortened V by 1 base and J by 3 bases, and 9 bases separated the two germline ends. The CDR3 sequence is CASSQGSAEETQYF. The CDR3 DNA is TGTGCCAGCAGCCAAGGGTCGGCGGAAGAGACCCAGTACTTC.

The sample holds many counts of this clonotype. The rearrangement uses TRBV11-2 and TRBJ2-7; 7 nucleotides match TRBD2. The CDR3 covers 15 residues. J lost 0 bases, V lost 0 bases, and 2 bases had no gene match. Germline CDR1 and CDR2: SGHAT and FQNNGV. The DNA for the CDR3 is TGTGCCAGCAGCTTAGAGGCGGGAGACTCCTACGAGCAGTACTTC. Its protein is CASSLEAGDSYEQYF.

This clonotype was detected many times. The chain has TRBV27 and TRBJ1-1; D may be TRBD1 (6 bases). Per germline, CDR1 MNHEY and CDR2 SMNVEV (reference sequence). CDR3 size: 14 residues. Trimming removed 5 bases at V and 3 bases at J, with 13 bases between. As DNA, the CDR3 is TGTGCCAGCAGTCCGGACAGACGGTACACTGAAGCTTTCTTT. Translating gives CASSPDRRYTEAFF.

This clonotype was counted many times. V usage is TRBV11-2 and J usage is TRBJ1-3; no clear D gene. V was cut by 0 bases and J by 0 bases, with 9 bases left in between. The CDR3 totals 16 residues. Germline V lookup: CDR1 SGHAT, CDR2 FQNNGV. This CDR3 reads CASSLDPAASGNTIYF. For the CDR3, the DNA is TGTGCCAGCAGCTTAGATCCCGCGGCCTCTGGAAACACCATATATTTT.

CDR3 DNA: TGCAGTGCTGGCCGACAAGAGACCCAGTACTTC. Protein: CSAGRQETQYF. V usage is TRBV20-1 and J usage is TRBJ2-5; no definite D call. Germline CDR1 DFQATT, CDR2 SNEGSKA (reference sequence). The V end lost 5 bases, the J end lost 2 bases, and 6 bases lay between the germline ends. This CDR3 is built from 11 residues.

The rearrangement joins TRBV7-3 to TRBJ1-1, with 7 bases that match TRBD1. This CDR3 spans 13 amino acids. Trimming at V came to 4 bases and at J to 6 bases, leaving 5 bases not matched to a gene. CDR1 and CDR2 from the germline V gene are SGHTA and FQGTGA. CDR3 DNA sequence: TGTGCCAGCAGCTCCCGACAGGGCGCTGAAGCTTTCTTT. Amino acid sequence: CASSSRQGAEAFF.

This clonotype was observed many times. The rearrangement links TRBV27 to TRBJ1-5; 10 bases fit TRBD1. This CDR3 contains 20 residues. CDR1 is MNHEY and CDR2 is SMNVEV in the germline V gene (reference sequence). The ends lost 0 bases at V and 0 bases at J; junction bases unmatched: 11. The DNA of the CDR3 is TGTGCCAGCAGTTTATCGGGTGGGGACAGGGGACACTATAGCAATCAGCCCCAGCATTTT. Its translation: CASSLSGGDRGHYSNQPQHF.

This clonotype was counted many times. The gene calls are TRBV9 and TRBJ2-2, with a tentative D call TRBD2 (6 bases). This CDR3 has 17 amino acids. Trimming stripped 0 bases from V and 6 bases from J, with 18 bases between. CDR1 and CDR2 (germline): SGDLS, YYNGEE. The CDR3 sequence is CASSVDSGAQRAGELFF. For the CDR3, the DNA is TGTGCCAGCAGCGTAGATAGCGGAGCCCAGAGGGCCGGGGAGCTGTTTTTT.

This clonotype came up many times. The rearrangement joins TRBV7-6 to TRBJ1-2, with TRBD1 matching over 8 bases. Germline trimming cut 5 bases from V and 6 bases from J; bases unmatched to any gene: 5. The CDR3 contains 13 residues. CDR1 and CDR2 from the germline V gene are SGHVS and FNYEAQ. The CDR3 DNA reads TGTGCCAGCAGCCAGACAGGGGCCGATGGCTACACCTTC. This codes for CASSQTGADGYTF.

The V gene is TRBV5-1, the J gene TRBJ2-7; D is possibly TRBD1 (6 bases). The germline CDR1 and CDR2 sequences are SGHRS and YFSETQ. This CDR3 comprises 14 residues. Trimming took off 2 bases at V and 2 bases at J, with 11 bases between the two ends. Written as DNA, the CDR3 is TGCGCCAGCAGCTTCCGGGACACAGCCTACGAGCAGTACTTC. Amino acid sequence: CASSFRDTAYEQYF.

This clonotype showed up many times. The V and J genes are TRBV2 and TRBJ2-7; D might be TRBD2 (6 bases). Trimming stripped 1 base from V and 3 bases from J, with 10 bases between. Germline V gene lookup returns CDR1 SNHLY and CDR2 FYNNEI. The CDR3 totals 14 residues. This CDR3 is CASSEGQGGYEQYF. The CDR3, as DNA: TGTGCCAGCAGTGAAGGGCAGGGAGGCTACGAGCAGTACTTC.

This clonotype has a count of ten or more. The V and J genes are TRBV7-2 and TRBJ2-7; unclear D gene. CDR1 is SGHTA, CDR2 FQGNSA, per germline. Between the trimmed V and J ends, which lost 8 bases and 7 bases, there was a span of 15 bases. The CDR3 totals 12 residues. Here the CDR3 DNA reads TGTGCCAGCGGTGGACGTTCGAGGGAGCAGTACTTC. Protein sequence: CASGGRSREQYF.

This clonotype was picked up many times. This chain uses TRBV30 with TRBJ1-5; unclear D gene. This CDR3 region has 14 residues. V shed 1 base and J shed 7 bases, with 14 bases lying between them. Germline V lookup: CDR1 GTSNPN, CDR2 SVGIG (reference sequence). In nucleotides, the CDR3 is TGTGCCTGGAGTGGAGTTGTGGTCGACCAGCCCCAGCATTTT. Its protein product is CAWSGVVVDQPQHF.

This clonotype occurred a few times. This sequence joins TRBV5-4 and TRBJ2-7; D unclear. The CDR3 length is 12 residues. Trimming stripped 0 bases from V and 5 bases from J, with 6 bases between. In germline, CDR1 is SGHNT, CDR2 YYREEE (reference sequence). CDR3 sequence (DNA): TGTGCCAGCAGCTTGGATTCCGACGAGCAGTACTTC. Encoded protein: CASSLDSDEQYF.

This clonotype was observed at least ten times. This chain uses TRBV12-5 with TRBJ2-5, with 8 nucleotides matching TRBD1. The CDR3 loop spans 13 amino acids. J gave up 3 bases and V 5 bases, and 2 bases lay outside the gene matches. Germline assignment: CDR1 LGHNT and CDR2 FRNRAP. The chain's CDR3 is CASGKQGEETQYF. CDR3 nucleotides: TGTGCTAGTGGTAAACAGGGGGAAGAGACCCAGTACTTC.

The J gene is TRBJ1-1, the V gene TRBV5-1; 7 bases map to TRBD1. Looked up from germline, CDR1 is SGHRS and CDR2 is YFSETQ. This CDR3 comprises 14 residues. Trimming cost V 5 bases and J 5 bases; bases outside gene matches: 9. The DNA of the CDR3 is TGCGCCAGCAGTTATCATACAGGGGAAACTGAAGCTTTCTTT. This encodes CASSYHTGETEAFF.

This clonotype appeared many times. V gene TRBV6-5 combines with J gene TRBJ1-1; D is undetermined. V was clipped by 6 bases and J by 7 bases, with 21 bases between them. There are 15 residues in the CDR3. CDR1 is MNHEY, CDR2 SVGAGI, per germline. The CDR3 loop is CASSPPTTRTIEAFF. The CDR3 DNA follows: TGTGCCAGCAGCCCACCCACAACACGAACAATTGAAGCTTTCTTT.

This clonotype was observed many times. The chain uses TRBV6-2 or TRBV6-3 and TRBJ1-1; possibly TRBD1 for D (5 bases). Trimming removed 4 bases at V and 1 base at J, with 13 bases between. The CDR3 runs to 15 residues. Germline values: CDR1 MNHEY, CDR2 SVGEGT. The chain's CDR3 is CASSSPRGGNTEAFF. Written as DNA, the CDR3 is TGTGCCAGCAGTTCCCCCCGGGGCGGGAACACTGAAGCTTTCTTT.

CDR3 sequence (DNA): TGCAGTGCTTACCTCGGGGACACGGTGAACACTGAAGCTTTCTTT. This gives the protein CSAYLGDTVNTEAFF. The chain is built from TRBV20-1 and TRBJ1-1; possible D gene TRBD1, 6 bases. The germline V gene encodes CDR1 DFQATT and CDR2 SNEGSKA (reference sequence). CDR3 length: 15 amino acids. Trimming shortened V by 5 bases and J by 0 bases, and 16 bases separated the two germline ends.

The sample holds many counts of this clonotype. The chain uses TRBV6-2 or TRBV6-3 and TRBJ2-7, with D unclear. CDR1 and CDR2 from the germline V gene are MNHEY and SVGEGT. The CDR3 contains 14 residues. V was shortened by 5 bases and J by 0 bases, with 11 bases between the two germline ends. The CDR3 bases are TGTGCCAGCAGTCGACCGGAGAGCTCCTACGAGCAGTACTTC. It translates to CASSRPESSYEQYF.

This clonotype has a count of ten or more. The V gene is TRBV7-2, the J gene TRBJ1-5, with D perhaps TRBD1 (5 bases). The length of the CDR3 is 15 residues. The V gene's germline CDR1 is SGHTA and CDR2 FQGNSA. The V and J ends lost 1 base and 1 base respectively, with 8 bases between them. The CDR3 bases are TGTGCCAGCAGCTTAGTCAGGGAAAGCAATCAGCCCCAGCATTTT. Protein product: CASSLVRESNQPQHF.

This clonotype has at least ten counts. The V gene is TRBV5-1, the J gene TRBJ2-5; tentative D call: TRBD1 (5 bases). The CDR3 contains 14 residues. The V gene lost 4 bases and the J gene lost 2 bases, with 12 bases spanning the gap. Germline CDR1 and CDR2: SGHRS and YFSETQ. Here the CDR3 reads CASSQDTDQETQYF. CDR3 DNA sequence: TGCGCCAGCAGCCAGGACACGGATCAAGAGACCCAGTACTTC.

This clonotype was observed many times. The chain employs TRBV6-5 and TRBJ1-5, with a possible D match to TRBD1 (5 bases). From germline, CDR1 is MNHEY and CDR2 SVGAGI. Trimming removed 2 bases at V and 2 bases at J, with 10 bases between. The CDR3 is 15 amino acids. CDR3 region: CASSYGGVGNQPQHF. Written as DNA, the CDR3 is TGTGCCAGCAGTTACGGGGGGGTCGGCAATCAGCCCCAGCATTTT.

This clonotype occurred many times. The chain links TRBV5-1 to TRBJ2-2, with D maybe TRBD1 (5 bases). Germline CDR1 is SGHRS and CDR2 is YFSETQ. The CDR3 sequence is 15 residues long. With 0 bases removed from V and 1 base from J, the gap between germline ends came to 7 bases. The CDR3 sequence: CASSLVDRNTGELFF. The DNA of the CDR3 is TGCGCCAGCAGCTTGGTCGACAGGAACACCGGGGAGCTGTTTTTT.